This T cell receptor (beta chain) emerged from a study of OX40 agonist ivuxolimab in advanced cancers. Generated by immunoSEQ multiplex PCR, the TCRdb table keeps only in-frame clones and is missing some. The table has about 46,000 clones, approximately 80% seen once. The sequence derives from an adult with an advanced solid tumor such as melanoma, head and neck, liver or kidney cancer. Specimen: CD4+ or CD8+ T cells sorted from blood, collected in a trial of the OX40 agonist ivuxolimab.

This CDR3 reads CASSQEEGGLGGSPLHF. CDR3 nucleotide sequence: TGCGCCAGCAGCCAAGAGGAGGGGGGTCTTGGGGGTTCACCCCTCCACTTT. The rearrangement uses TRBV4-3 and TRBJ1-6, with a weak D call TRBD1 (6 bases). The CDR3 contains 17 residues. The germline V gene has CDR1 LGHNA and CDR2 YSLEER. Trimming left V 0 bases short and J 9 bases short, with 18 bases between.